The 18 T cell receptor beta chains given below trace back to one sample, sequenced in a study of blood T cell repertoires in COVID-19. Assay used: immunoSEQ multiplex PCR; TCRdb lists only in-frame clones, some missing. This table has about 480,000 clones, more than 75% appearing once. What was sequenced was PBMCs or T cells enriched from blood (not recorded which). These receptors all come from a woman between 35 and 50 years old who had recovered from COVID-19.

V and J are TRBV6-1 and TRBJ1-4; TRBD1 might be the D (6 bases). Trimming pared 1 base from V and 0 bases from J, leaving 12 bases between. CDR1 and CDR2 (germline): MNHNS, SASEGT. The CDR3 has 17 amino acids. CDR3 in amino acids: CASSEDRQVATNEKLFF. CDR3 sequence (DNA): TGTGCCAGCAGTGAAGACCGACAGGTTGCAACTAATGAAAAACTGTTTTTT.

CDR3 loop: CASSPGQGERSNQPQHF. The CDR3 DNA follows: TGCGCCAGCAGCCCAGGACAGGGGGAGAGGAGCAATCAGCCCCAGCATTTT. The chain employs TRBV5-1 and TRBJ1-5; TRBD1 matches at 10 bases. The CDR3 contains 17 residues. V gave up 4 bases and J gave up 1 base; unmatched junction bases: 8. Germline assignment: CDR1 SGHRS and CDR2 YFSETQ.

This sequence joins TRBV7-8 and TRBJ2-2, with D unresolved. The CDR3 is made up of 12 amino acids. CDR1 SGHVS and CDR2 FQNEAQ come from the germline V gene. Trimming left V 1 base short and J 7 bases short, with 4 bases between. DNA for the CDR3: TGTGCCAGCAGCTTAGGTAGCGGGGAGCTGTTTTTT. Its protein is CASSLGSGELFF.

The V and J genes are TRBV6-5 and TRBJ1-3, with 7 positions matching TRBD1. The CDR3 is made up of 15 amino acids. Germline trimming cut 4 bases from V and 4 bases from J; bases unmatched to any gene: 7. CDR1 and CDR2 (germline): MNHEY, SVGAGI. In DNA, the CDR3 is TGTGCCAGCAGTTCCGACAGGGACCCCGGAAACACCATATATTTT. It yields the protein CASSSDRDPGNTIYF.

The V and J genes are TRBV10-3 and TRBJ2-7, with TRBD2 as a possible D gene (6 bases). CDR3 length equals 11 residues. Trimming pared 9 bases from V and 0 bases from J, leaving 6 bases between. Germline V gives CDR1 ENHRY, CDR2 SYGVKD. CDR3 bases: TGTGCCATAGCGGGCTCCTACGAGCAGTACTTC. Translation: CAIAGSYEQYF.

This chain joins TRBV5-1 and TRBJ2-1; 7 positions agree with TRBD2. With 0 bases clipped from V and 6 bases from J, the junction kept 6 bases outside the gene matches. Germline V gene sequence: CDR1 SGHRS, CDR2 YFSETQ. CDR3 length: 15 amino acids. DNA for the CDR3: TGCGCCAGCAGCTTGGGAGCTTCTAGCGGCAATGAGCAGTTCTTC. Translation gives CASSLGASSGNEQFF.

The J gene is TRBJ1-2, the V gene TRBV7-8, with D hard to call. The CDR3 length is 15 residues. The V end lost 3 bases, the J end lost 4 bases, and 15 bases lay between the germline ends. CDR1 SGHVS and CDR2 FQNEAQ come from the germline V gene. The CDR3 DNA is TGTGCCAGCAGCTTGACGGACTCAGGCCCCTATGGCTACACCTTC. Its protein product is CASSLTDSGPYGYTF.

The chain has TRBV4-3 and TRBJ1-4; 12 positions agree with TRBD1. There are 17 residues in the CDR3. The trim removed 0 bases at V and 6 bases at J, leaving 5 bases unmatched. Germline CDR1 LGHNA, CDR2 YSLEER. The CDR3 coding sequence is TGCGCCAGCAGCCAAGATCGGGGACAGGGGGCTTATGAAAAACTGTTTTTT. Protein product: CASSQDRGQGAYEKLFF.

The V call is TRBV7-6, the J call TRBJ2-7, with a weak D call TRBD1 (6 bases). V gave up 5 bases and J gave up 2 bases, with 13 bases separating them. CDR1 SGHVS and CDR2 FNYEAQ come from the germline V gene. This CDR3 has 14 amino acids. The DNA of the CDR3 is TGTGCCAGCAGCCAAACCGGGACAACCTACGAGCAGTACTTC. It codes for CASSQTGTTYEQYF.

This chain joins TRBV24-1 and TRBJ1-5; D gene ambiguous. V gave up 8 bases and J gave up 3 bases, with 13 bases separating them. CDR3 size: 14 residues. From germline, CDR1 is KGHDR and CDR2 SFDVKD. The DNA of the CDR3 is TGTGCCACCACCCAGGTTCTACCCAATCAGCCCCAGCATTTT. This sequence encodes CATTQVLPNQPQHF.

The chain joins TRBV11-2 to TRBJ1-1; 8 bases agree with TRBD1. The CDR3 extends over 15 amino acids. J gave up 5 bases and V 0 bases, and 5 bases lay outside the gene matches. CDR1 SGHAT and CDR2 FQNNGV come from the germline V gene. In nucleotides, the CDR3 is TGTGCCAGCAGCTTAGATCTTACAGGGGGGACTGAAGCTTTCTTT. It codes for CASSLDLTGGTEAFF. Drawing the rest from reference TRBV11-2 and TRBJ1-1, the complete variable domain is EAGVAQSPRYKIIEKRQSVAFWCNPISGHATLYWYQQILGQGPKLLIQFQNNGVVDDSQLPKDRFSAERLKGVDSTLKIQPAKLEDSAVYLCASSLDLTGGTEAFFGQGTRLTVV.

The chain is built from TRBV12-3 or TRBV12-4 and TRBJ1-2; D is undetermined. The V end was cut by 5 bases, the J end by 8 bases, with 12 bases between. This CDR3 is 12 amino acids long. CDR3 protein: CASSLDGGGYTF. In DNA, the CDR3 is TGTGCCAGCAGTCTCGACGGAGGGGGCTACACCTTC.

The chain is built from TRBV9 and TRBJ1-4, with 10 bases matching TRBD1. Germline CDR1 is SGDLS and CDR2 is YYNGEE. J lost 6 bases, V lost 4 bases, and 6 bases had no gene match. The CDR3 spans 15 residues. For the CDR3, the DNA is TGTGCCAGCAGCCCCCGACAGGGGGCGTATGAAAAACTGTTTTTT. Translated: CASSPRQGAYEKLFF.

This chain links TRBV29-1 with TRBJ2-7, with 7 bases identical to TRBD2. V lost 4 bases, J lost 2 bases, and 2 bases stayed unmatched. CDR3 length: 12 amino acids. Germline lookup yields CDR1 SQVTM and CDR2 ANQGSEA. CDR3 DNA sequence: TGCAGCGTTGGACTAGCCCCCTACGAGCAGTACTTC. Its translation: CSVGLAPYEQYF.

The genes are TRBV6-5 and TRBJ1-1; D is perhaps TRBD1 (6 bases). The CDR3 is 13 residues long. The V end lost 4 bases, the J end lost 11 bases, and 17 bases lay between the germline ends. Germline V gene sequence: CDR1 MNHEY, CDR2 SVGAGI. The CDR3 reads CASSSTRGGRAFF. CDR3 coding DNA: TGTGCCAGCAGTTCCACCAGGGGAGGGAGGGCTTTCTTT.

The chain couples TRBV20-1 to TRBJ2-1, with TRBD2 matching over 7 bases. Germline trimming cut 3 bases from V and 0 bases from J; bases unmatched to any gene: 11. The CDR3 consists of 17 residues. Germline V CDR1 and CDR2: DFQATT, SNEGSKA (reference sequence). CDR3 region: CSASQPLASSSYNEQFF. Written as DNA, the CDR3 is TGCAGTGCTAGTCAGCCACTAGCGTCCAGCTCCTACAATGAGCAGTTCTTC.

The gene calls are TRBV7-9 and TRBJ2-1; TRBD2 matches at 10 bases. CDR3 size: 18 residues. With V trimmed by 2 bases and J by 7 bases, 14 bases remained unmatched. Germline V gene sequence: CDR1 SEHNR, CDR2 FQNEAQ (reference sequence). In DNA, the CDR3 is TGTGCCAGCAGCTTACCGATGTGGCCTAGCGGGAGTGTAAATGAGCAGTTCTTC. It specifies CASSLPMWPSGSVNEQFF. Drawing the rest from reference TRBV7-9 and TRBJ2-1, the complete variable domain is DTGVSQNPRHKITKRGQNVTFRCDPISEHNRLYWYRQTLGQGPEFLTYFQNEAQLEKSRLLSDRFSAERPKGSFSTLEIQRTEQGDSAMYLCASSLPMWPSGSVNEQFFGPGTRLTVL.

This rearrangement joins TRBV5-6 to TRBJ1-2; D unresolved. Germline V gene sequence: CDR1 SGHDT, CDR2 YYEEEE. The V gene lost 1 base and the J gene lost 4 bases, with 8 bases spanning the gap. The CDR3 runs to 13 residues. In DNA, the CDR3 is TGTGCCAGCAGCTTGTTAAGAGGCTATGGCTACACCTTC. This codes for CASSLLRGYGYTF.